This TCR beta chain comes out of a study of cytomegalovirus exposure and HLA in healthy donors. J was trimmed by 0 bases and V by 6 bases; bases with no gene match: 6. Germline assignment: CDR1 SGHVS and CDR2 FNYEAQ. The CDR3 length is 15 residues. Vbeta (60) and Jbeta (13) primers were used in the PCR. Only in-frame clones appear in the TCRdb table, and some are missing; sequencing was by immunoSEQ multiplex PCR. The repertoire consists of about 94,000 clones, with more than 60% occurring once and the leading ten covering roughly 3.9%. The genes are TRBV7-6 and TRBJ1-1, with 8 bases that match TRBD1. The TCR comes from a man aged 30 to 39 in good health and CMV-seronegative. The sequenced material came from PBMCs. CDR3 protein: CASSRDRNMNTEAFF. DNA of the CDR3: TGTGCCAGCAGTCGGGACAGGAACATGAACACTGAAGCTTTCTTT.